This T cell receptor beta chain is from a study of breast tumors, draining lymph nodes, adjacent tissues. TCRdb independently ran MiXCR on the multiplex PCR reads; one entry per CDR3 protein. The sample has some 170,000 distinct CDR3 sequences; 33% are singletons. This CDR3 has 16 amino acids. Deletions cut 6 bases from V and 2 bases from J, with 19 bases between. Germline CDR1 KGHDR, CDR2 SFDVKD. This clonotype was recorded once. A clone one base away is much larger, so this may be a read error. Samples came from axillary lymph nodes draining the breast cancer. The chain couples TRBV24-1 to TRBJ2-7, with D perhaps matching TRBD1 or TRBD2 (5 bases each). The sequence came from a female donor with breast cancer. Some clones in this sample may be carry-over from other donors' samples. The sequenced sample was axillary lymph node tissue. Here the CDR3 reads CATSSSFSGPTYEQYF. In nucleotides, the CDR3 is TGTGCCACCAGTTCTTCTTTTTCGGGGCCAACCTACGAGCAGTACTTC.